A single sample is the source of the 20 T cell receptor beta chains below, sequenced in a study of B cell selection in AIRE deficiency. Produced via immunoSEQ multiplex PCR; TCRdb's table is partial and in-frame only. The table shows about 18,000 clones, with under 95% occurring only once. Regulatory T cells were sorted as CD4+CD25hiCD127low/negative cells. Sequencing used CD4+CD25+ Tregs sorted from PBMCs. These receptors were collected from a human donor in good health.

V is TRBV18 and J is TRBJ1-4; D is ambiguous. The CDR3 runs 18 residues. Trimming stripped 2 bases from V and 0 bases from J, with 16 bases between. Germline CDR1 and CDR2: KGHSH and LQKENI. The CDR3 loop reads CASSPITMAASTNEKLFF. DNA for the CDR3: TGTGCCAGCTCACCAATAACGATGGCAGCTTCAACTAATGAAAAACTGTTTTTT.

The chain uses TRBV2 and TRBJ1-4; D is unresolved. The CDR3 consists of 12 residues. The V gene lost 7 bases and the J gene lost 5 bases, with 8 bases spanning the gap. Per germline, CDR1 SNHLY and CDR2 FYNNEI. In nucleotides, the CDR3 is TGTGCCAGCATCGACGGGAATGAAAAACTGTTTTTT. Protein product: CASIDGNEKLFF. Complete variable domain (other parts from reference TRBV2 and TRBJ1-4): EPEVTQTPSHQVTQMGQEVILRCVPISNHLYFYWYRQILGQKVEFLVSFYNNEISEKSEIFDDQFSVERPDGSNFTLKIRSTKLEDSAMYFCASIDGNEKLFFGSGTQLSVL.

The chain carries TRBV10-3 and TRBJ2-1; 9 bases fit TRBD2. Per the germline V gene, CDR1 is ENHRY and CDR2 is SYGVKD. V trimming: 6 bases; J trimming: 4 bases; junction bases outside the gene matches: 4. This CDR3 has 14 residues. The CDR3 sequence: CAIRREGQYNEQFF. CDR3 bases: TGTGCCATCAGGCGGGAGGGCCAGTACAATGAGCAGTTCTTC.

This clone has just a few counts. The rearrangement joins TRBV5-1 to TRBJ2-5, with 9 bases identical to TRBD2. V shed 3 bases and J 3 bases; nucleotides not matched to a gene: 3. This CDR3 has 14 amino acids. Germline CDR1 SGHRS, CDR2 YFSETQ. The CDR3 spells CASSSVAGEETQYF. The CDR3 coding sequence is TGCGCCAGCAGCTCGGTAGCGGGAGAAGAGACCCAGTACTTC.

The chain recombines TRBV6-5 with TRBJ2-5, with D possibly matching TRBD2 (5 bases). Trimming left V 6 bases short and J 2 bases short, with 13 bases between. This CDR3 contains 14 residues. Germline assignment: CDR1 MNHEY and CDR2 SVGAGI. CDR3 protein: CASRSPGGQETQYF. The DNA of the CDR3 is TGTGCCAGCAGATCTCCTGGAGGACAAGAGACCCAGTACTTC.

This sequence joins TRBV11-3 and TRBJ2-7, with TRBD2 as a possible D gene (6 bases). CDR3 length: 14 residues. V lost 5 bases and J 3 bases, leaving 14 bases between the germline ends. The V gene's germline CDR1 is SGHNT and CDR2 YENEEA. CDR3 residues: CASSRGGVNYEQYF. The CDR3 nucleotides are TGTGCCAGCAGCCGGGGCGGGGTCAACTACGAGCAGTACTTC.

A single count supports this clone. The V gene is TRBV28, the J gene TRBJ1-2; 7 bases are shared with TRBD1. The J segment lost 4 bases and the V segment lost 0 bases, leaving 8 bases of the junction unmatched. The CDR3 covers 16 residues. Germline CDR1 and CDR2: MDHEN and SYDVKM. This CDR3 reads CASSLWETGLTYGYTF. The DNA for the CDR3 is TGTGCCAGCAGTTTATGGGAGACAGGGCTTACCTATGGCTACACCTTC.

The V and J genes are TRBV11-2 and TRBJ1-2, with TRBD1 matching 8 bases. Looked up from germline, CDR1 is SGHAT and CDR2 is FQNNGV. This CDR3 contains 12 residues. V lost 5 bases and J lost 6; bases outside the gene matches: 2. The CDR3 region is CASSQTGDGYTF. DNA of the CDR3: TGTGCCAGCAGCCAGACAGGGGATGGCTACACCTTC.

The V gene is TRBV5-6, the J gene TRBJ2-5; no reliable D call. The CDR3 is made up of 14 amino acids. Trimming left V 0 bases short and J 5 bases short, with 11 bases between. Germline loops: CDR1 SGHDT, CDR2 YYEEEE. The CDR3 protein is CASSLEAGWETQYF. The CDR3 DNA reads as TGTGCCAGCAGCTTGGAGGCCGGCTGGGAGACCCAGTACTTC. The entire variable domain, with the rest obtained from reference TRBV5-6 and TRBJ2-5, is as follows: DAGVTQSPTHLIKTRGQQVTLRCSPKSGHDTVSWYQQALGQGPQFIFQYYEEEERQRGNFPDRFSGHQFPNYSSELNVNALLLGDSALYLCASSLEAGWETQYFGPGTRLLVL.

This chain uses TRBV7-2 with TRBJ1-5, with 12 nucleotides matching TRBD1. V was clipped by 2 bases and J by 6 bases; unmatched bases: 5. The V gene's germline CDR1 is SGHTA and CDR2 FQGNSA. This CDR3 region has 16 residues. Here the CDR3 reads CASSLHGTGGGQPQHF. CDR3 in DNA: TGTGCCAGCAGCTTACACGGGACAGGGGGCGGTCAGCCCCAGCATTTT. The entire variable domain, with the rest obtained from reference TRBV7-2 and TRBJ1-5, is as follows: GAGVSQSPSNKVTEKGKDVELRCDPISGHTALYWYRQSLGQGLEFLIYFQGNSAPDKSGLPSDRFSAERTGGSVSTLTIQRTQQEDSAVYLCASSLHGTGGGQPQHFGDGTRLSIL.

The chain recombines TRBV30 with TRBJ1-2; D remains unclear. The germline gives CDR1 GTSNPN, CDR2 SVGIG (reference sequence). The CDR3 totals 13 residues. V lost 0 bases to trimming and J lost 7 bases, with 12 bases between them. CDR3 amino acids: CAWSVMEGGGYTF. CDR3 coding DNA: TGTGCCTGGAGTGTTATGGAGGGAGGTGGCTACACCTTC.

The chain carries TRBV4-3 and TRBJ2-3; D is perhaps TRBD1 or TRBD2 (6 bases each). Germline V gene data show CDR1 as LGHNA and CDR2 as YSLEER. The ends were cut back, 4 bases at V and 2 bases at J, with 13 bases in the middle. The CDR3 consists of 15 residues. CDR3 in amino acids: CASSLGGSFTDTQYF. The CDR3 nucleotides are TGCGCCAGCAGCCTAGGGGGGTCATTCACAGATACGCAGTATTTT.

The chain employs TRBV29-1 and TRBJ2-1; 8 nucleotides align to TRBD1. Trimming took 6 bases from V and 1 from J; bases not matched to a gene: 5. Germline lookup yields CDR1 SQVTM and CDR2 ANQGSEA. The CDR3 contains 14 residues. CDR3 bases: TGCAGCGTAGCAGGGGGCAGTTCCTACAATGAGCAGTTCTTC. Translating it yields CSVAGGSSYNEQFF.

The rearrangement uses TRBV5-6 and TRBJ2-1; D unresolved. CDR3 length: 14 residues. V lost 0 bases and J lost 8, with 12 bases in between. The germline gives CDR1 SGHDT, CDR2 YYEEEE. This chain's CDR3 is CASSLVWGTDEQFF. The CDR3 DNA follows: TGTGCCAGCAGCTTGGTTTGGGGTACGGATGAGCAGTTCTTC.

The chain couples TRBV7-6 to TRBJ2-2; TRBD2 aligns across 7 bases. The CDR3 length is 17 residues. The germline V gene encodes CDR1 SGHVS and CDR2 FNYEAQ. J lost 5 bases, V lost 1 base, and 10 bases had no gene match. The CDR3 nucleotides are TGTGCCAGCAGCTTAGTGGGAGGCGGGGGTGCGACCGGGGAGCTGTTTTTT. Residues: CASSLVGGGGATGELFF.

The V call is TRBV7-2, the J call TRBJ2-1; D ambiguous. CDR3 size: 16 residues. The germline V gene encodes CDR1 SGHTA and CDR2 FQGNSA. Trimming stripped 4 bases from V and 0 bases from J, with 13 bases between. The CDR3 here is CASSSPASPSYNEQFF. The CDR3 DNA reads as TGTGCCAGCAGCTCCCCAGCCAGCCCCTCCTACAATGAGCAGTTCTTC.

As concerns this clone: At one end the junction does not follow the germline gene, possibly because of a read error. The chain joins TRBV5-4 to TRBJ2-1; 11 bases align to TRBD2. The germline V gene has CDR1 SGHNT and CDR2 YYREEE (reference sequence). The CDR3 contains 17 residues. The CDR3 sequence is CASSPRPGTSGPPGEVF. The CDR3 DNA is TGTGCCAGCAGCCCCAGACCCGGGACTAGCGGCCCTCCGGGGGAAGTCTTC.

This rearrangement joins TRBV7-9 to TRBJ2-6, with 10 nucleotides matching TRBD1. The CDR3 covers 18 residues. The trim removed 4 bases at V and 2 bases at J, leaving 8 bases unmatched. Germline CDR1 and CDR2: SEHNR and FQNEAQ (reference sequence). The CDR3: CASSSRDRGLAGANVLTF. The CDR3 DNA is TGTGCCAGCAGCTCCCGGGACAGGGGCTTAGCTGGGGCCAACGTCCTGACTTTC.

This CDR3 is CASSRTGGQETQYF. As DNA, the CDR3 is TGTGCCAGCAGCAGAACAGGGGGCCAAGAGACCCAGTACTTC. The chain employs TRBV9 and TRBJ2-5; 8 positions agree with TRBD1. This CDR3 is built from 14 residues. Per the germline V gene, CDR1 is SGDLS and CDR2 is YYNGEE. The ends lost 4 bases at V and 1 base at J; junction bases unmatched: 3.

V is TRBV5-8 and J is TRBJ1-3; weak D call: TRBD1 (6 bases). Per germline, CDR1 SGHTS and CDR2 YDEGEE. Trimming removed 3 bases at V and 2 bases at J, with 6 bases between. This CDR3 is 13 amino acids long. CDR3 in DNA: TGTGCCAGCAGCTACAGGGCTGGAAACACCATATATTTT. It encodes CASSYRAGNTIYF.